This TCR beta chain appears in the sequencing data of a study of post-analysis software for immune sequencing data. Overall study results and limits: Relative to controls, patients had five TRBV segments at higher frequency, with TRBV5-6, TRBV5-1 and TRBV20-1 among these.

The CDR3 has 14 amino acids. With 6 bases removed from V and 2 bases from J, the gap between germline ends came to 14 bases. Germline V CDR1 and CDR2: SQVTM, ANQGSEA. About this clonotype itself: Its specificity is unknown. A read error is possible here, since a much larger clone lies one base away.

Unique-molecular-identifier-tagged TCR beta cDNA libraries were used. A single record per CDR3 protein comes from TCRdb applying MiXCR to the PCR reads. The table includes around 180,000 distinct CDR3 sequences, 25% to 35% detected once. This chain uses TRBV29-1 with TRBJ2-1; D may be TRBD2 (5 bases). The TCR was taken from a girl aged 10-17 years with multiple sclerosis. Material: blood. As DNA, the CDR3 is TGCAGCGTCCGCGACTATGTCGCCTACAATGAGCAGTTCTTC. Translation gives CSVRDYVAYNEQFF.